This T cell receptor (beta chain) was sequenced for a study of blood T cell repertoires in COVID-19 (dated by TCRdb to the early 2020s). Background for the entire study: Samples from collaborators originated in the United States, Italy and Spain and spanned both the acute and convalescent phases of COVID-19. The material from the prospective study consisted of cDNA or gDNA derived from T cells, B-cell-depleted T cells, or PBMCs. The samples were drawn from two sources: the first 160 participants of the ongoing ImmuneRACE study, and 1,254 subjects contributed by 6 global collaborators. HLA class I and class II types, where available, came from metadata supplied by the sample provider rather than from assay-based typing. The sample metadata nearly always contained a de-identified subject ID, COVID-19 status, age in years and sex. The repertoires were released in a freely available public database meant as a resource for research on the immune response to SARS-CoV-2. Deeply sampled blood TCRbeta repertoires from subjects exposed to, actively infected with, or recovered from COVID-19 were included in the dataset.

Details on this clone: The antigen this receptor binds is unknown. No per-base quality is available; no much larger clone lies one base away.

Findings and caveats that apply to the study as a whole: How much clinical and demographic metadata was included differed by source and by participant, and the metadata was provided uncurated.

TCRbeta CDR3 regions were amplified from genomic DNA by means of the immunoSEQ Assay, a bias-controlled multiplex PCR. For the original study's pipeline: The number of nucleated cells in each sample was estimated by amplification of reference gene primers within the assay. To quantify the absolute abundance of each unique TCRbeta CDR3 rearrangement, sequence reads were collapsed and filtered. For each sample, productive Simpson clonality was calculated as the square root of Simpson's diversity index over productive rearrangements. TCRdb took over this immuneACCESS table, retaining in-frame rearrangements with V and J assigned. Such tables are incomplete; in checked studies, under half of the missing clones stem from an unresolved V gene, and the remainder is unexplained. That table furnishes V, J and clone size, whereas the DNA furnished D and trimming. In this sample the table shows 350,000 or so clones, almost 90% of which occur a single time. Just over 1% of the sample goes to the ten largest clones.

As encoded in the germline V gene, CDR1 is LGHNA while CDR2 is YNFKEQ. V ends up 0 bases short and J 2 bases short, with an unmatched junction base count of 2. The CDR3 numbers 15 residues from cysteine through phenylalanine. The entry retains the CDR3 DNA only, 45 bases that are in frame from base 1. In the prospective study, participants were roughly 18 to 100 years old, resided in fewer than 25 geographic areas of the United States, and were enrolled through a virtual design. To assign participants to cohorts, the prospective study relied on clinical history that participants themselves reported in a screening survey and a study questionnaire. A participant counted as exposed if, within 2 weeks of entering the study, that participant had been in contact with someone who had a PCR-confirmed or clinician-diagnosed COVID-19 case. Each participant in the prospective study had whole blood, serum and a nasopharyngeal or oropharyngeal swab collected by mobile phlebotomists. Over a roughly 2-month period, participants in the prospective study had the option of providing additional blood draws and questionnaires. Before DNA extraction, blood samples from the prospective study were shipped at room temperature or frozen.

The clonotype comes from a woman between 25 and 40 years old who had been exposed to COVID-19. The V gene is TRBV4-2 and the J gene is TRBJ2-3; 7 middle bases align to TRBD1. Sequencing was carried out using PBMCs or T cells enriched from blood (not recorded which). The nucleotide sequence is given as TGTGCCAGCAGCCAAGAGGGACAGATCACAGATACGCAGTATTTT. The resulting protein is CASSQEGQITDTQYF.